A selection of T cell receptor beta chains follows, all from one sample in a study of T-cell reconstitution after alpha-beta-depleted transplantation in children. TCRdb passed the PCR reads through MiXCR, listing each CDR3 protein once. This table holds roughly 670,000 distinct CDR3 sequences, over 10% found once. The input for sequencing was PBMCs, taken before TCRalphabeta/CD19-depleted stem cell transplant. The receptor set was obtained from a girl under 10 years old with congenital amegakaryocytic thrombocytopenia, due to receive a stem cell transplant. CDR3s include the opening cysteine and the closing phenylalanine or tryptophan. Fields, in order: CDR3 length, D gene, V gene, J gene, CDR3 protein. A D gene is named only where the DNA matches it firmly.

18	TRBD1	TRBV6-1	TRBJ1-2	CASTLGQGSTKPTSGYTF
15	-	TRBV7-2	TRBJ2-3	CASSLGLAWPDTQYF
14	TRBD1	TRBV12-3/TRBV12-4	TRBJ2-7	CASSIDREGIEQYF
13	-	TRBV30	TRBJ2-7	CAWGRGNFREQYF
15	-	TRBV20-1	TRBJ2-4	CSARRGELAKNIQYF
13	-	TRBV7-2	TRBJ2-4	CASSGNSQNIQYF
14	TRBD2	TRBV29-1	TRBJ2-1	CSVGLAGVNNEQFF
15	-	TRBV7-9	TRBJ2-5	CASSRGSFAGETQYF
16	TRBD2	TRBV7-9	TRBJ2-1	CASSLRAGLAADEQFF
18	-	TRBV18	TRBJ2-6	CASSPPSDRSSGANVLTF
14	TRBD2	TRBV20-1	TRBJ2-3	CSAEREGNTDTQYF
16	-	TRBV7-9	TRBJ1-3	CASSSYDSTAGNTIYF
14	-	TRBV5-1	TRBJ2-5	CASSSRGHQETQYF
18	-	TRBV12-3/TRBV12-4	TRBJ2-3	CASNHEGRGQTNTDTQYF
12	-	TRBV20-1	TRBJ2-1	CSARLPLNEQFF
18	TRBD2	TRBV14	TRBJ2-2	CASSPRATSGTHTGELFF
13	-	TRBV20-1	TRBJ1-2	CSARGGQPHGYTF
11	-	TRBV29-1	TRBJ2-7	CSVRKGEEQYF
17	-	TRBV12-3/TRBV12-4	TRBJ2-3	CASSLGFGGGKADTQYF
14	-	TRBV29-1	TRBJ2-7	CSVVDRGLEDEQYF
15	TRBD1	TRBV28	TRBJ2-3	CASTATGELGDTQYF
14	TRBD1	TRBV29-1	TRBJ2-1	CSAGRTGGANEQFF
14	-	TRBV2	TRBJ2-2	CASREGANTGELFF
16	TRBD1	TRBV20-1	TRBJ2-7	CSARDRQTGSSYEQYF
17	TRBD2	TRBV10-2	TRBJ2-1	CASRRTSGRNSYNEQFF
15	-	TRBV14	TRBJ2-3	CASSPAREFTDTQYF
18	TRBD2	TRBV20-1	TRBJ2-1	CSARSSLPLAGRYNEQFF
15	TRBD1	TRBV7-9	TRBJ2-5	CASSSPGGDQETQYF
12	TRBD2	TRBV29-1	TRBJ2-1	CSVEGLAYEQFF
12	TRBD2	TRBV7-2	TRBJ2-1	CARGGEYNEQFF
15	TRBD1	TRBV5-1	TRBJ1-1	CASSPSGTVNTEAFF
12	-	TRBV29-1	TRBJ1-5	CSVRTGNQPQHF
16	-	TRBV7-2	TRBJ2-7	CASSLVRLATIYEQYF
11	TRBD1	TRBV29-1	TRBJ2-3	CSGDRVDTQYF
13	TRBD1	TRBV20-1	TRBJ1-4	CSARTGGNEKLFF
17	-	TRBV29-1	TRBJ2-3	CSVEGLRSGIRTDTQYF
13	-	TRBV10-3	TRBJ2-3	CAISESPGDTQYF
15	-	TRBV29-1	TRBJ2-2	CSGIQGPGDTGELFF
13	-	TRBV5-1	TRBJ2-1	CASSLLGANEQFF
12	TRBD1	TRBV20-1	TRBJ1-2	CSAWTGRYGYTF
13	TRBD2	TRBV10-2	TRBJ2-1	CALQREDYNEQFF
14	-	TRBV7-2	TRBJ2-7	CASSLFLGAFEQYF
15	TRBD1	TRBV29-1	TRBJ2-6	CSAGDGTGGANVLTF
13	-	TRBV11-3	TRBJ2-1	CASSSPSNNEQFF
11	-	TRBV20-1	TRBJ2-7	CSARAPDEQYF
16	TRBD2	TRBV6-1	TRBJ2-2	CASVTLAGKNTGELFF
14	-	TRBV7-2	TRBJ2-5	CASSLEVGEETQYF
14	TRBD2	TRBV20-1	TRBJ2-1	CSARDPGAGVEQFF
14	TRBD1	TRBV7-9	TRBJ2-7	CASSTRDRGLFQYF
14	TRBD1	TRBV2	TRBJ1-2	CASPGTGDNYGYTF